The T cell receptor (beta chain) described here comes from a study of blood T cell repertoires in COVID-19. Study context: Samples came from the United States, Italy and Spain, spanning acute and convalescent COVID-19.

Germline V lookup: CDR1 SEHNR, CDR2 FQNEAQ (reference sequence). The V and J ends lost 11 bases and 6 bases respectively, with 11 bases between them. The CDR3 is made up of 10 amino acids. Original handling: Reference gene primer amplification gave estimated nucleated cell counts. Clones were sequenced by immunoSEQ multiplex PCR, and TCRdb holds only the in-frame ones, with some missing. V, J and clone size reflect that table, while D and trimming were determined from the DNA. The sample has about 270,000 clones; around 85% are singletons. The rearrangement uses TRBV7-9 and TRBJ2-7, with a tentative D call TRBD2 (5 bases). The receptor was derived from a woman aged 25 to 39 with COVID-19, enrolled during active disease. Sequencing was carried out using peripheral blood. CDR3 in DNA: TGTGCCCTCACCGGGATCGAGCAGTACTTC. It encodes CALTGIEQYF.